This entry is about one TCR beta chain. The specificity of this receptor is unknown. This may arise from a read error, as a much more abundant clone is one base away. This entry is derived from a study of immune heterogeneity within non-small cell lung tumors (dated by TCRdb to 2016 to 2019). Notes on the research overall: By histology, several squamous cell carcinomas, approximately 11 non-squamous carcinomas and 1 tumor not otherwise specified were included. To look at intratumoral immune heterogeneity, the study ran whole-exome sequencing, RNA-seq and TCR beta repertoire sequencing on several spatially distinct regions taken from every NSCLC tumor. TCR repertoires were analyzed from 57 tumor loci of approximately 14 patients, while transcriptome data covered only about 45 loci from roughly eleven patients. For mutant peptides 8 to 11 amino acids long, netMHCpan-3.0 predicted neoantigen binding to the HLA alleles of each patient.

Genomic DNA extracted from bulk tumor tissue served as TCR template, with roughly 600 ng gDNA amplified per sample. Multiple biopsies per primary tumor were taken during surgery, spaced as far apart as possible within the tumor mass. The study cohort was described as untreated and was composed of newly diagnosed NSCLC cases undergoing curative surgery. Donors were fewer than 19 newly diagnosed non-small cell lung cancer patients undergoing surgery with curative intent. The resected tumor masses were reviewed by two independent pathologists. Only high-quality DNA and RNA samples were carried forward to sequencing. The paper's findings and limits, for the study overall: Within a patient, the same dominant CDR3B clonotypes appeared at multiple loci, but different tumor locations also contained unique high-frequency clones. A statistically significant but moderate positive correlation (R roughly 0.34) was observed between local T-cell repertoire clonality and local tumor mutational burden. Individual patients mostly had different high-frequency TCR beta clonotypes.

The TCR beta CDR3 region was amplified with a multiplex PCR system whose first round ran for 9 to 11 cycles using 32 V-gene forward primers and 13 J-gene reverse primers. A QIAGEN Multiplex PCR Kit was used for first-round PCR, and the primer sequences were filed in Chinese patent CN105087789A. In a second PCR round, Illumina universal primers were added with the Phusion High-Fidelity PCR Kit. Paired-end sequencing of TCR libraries was carried out on the Illumina HiSeq X Ten platform at a read length of 151 bp. The paper's data handling went like this. Reads lacking multiplex PCR primers were removed with Cutadapt, read pairs were merged with PEAR, and CDR3 regions were called with MiXCR default settings. Repertoire diversity used Shannon entropy, and clonality was computed as one minus Shannon entropy divided by ln of productive unique sequence count. Clonotypes present at frequencies of at least 0.5% were defined as dominant or high-frequency T-cell clones. TCRdb itself trimmed the public reads at Q25 with fastp, ran MiXCR and retained productive beta chains. Under each unique CDR3 protein, matching rows form one entry showing the most common genes and DNA. For this entry, the V and J calls and clone size follow TCRdb and not the study's own pipeline. The table for this sample lists 14,000 to 15,000 distinct CDR3 sequences; about 30% of them were counted only once. 5.2% of the sample goes to the ten largest clones.

This clonotype was sampled from a middle-aged man with non-small cell lung cancer. The sequenced sample consisted of lung tumor tissue.

In nucleotides, the sequence is TGCCCCAGCAGTCAGGGGGCCAATCAGCCCCAGCATTTT. Protein translation: CPSSQGANQPQHF. The chain is made from TRBV5-1 and TRBJ1-5; the central 8 bases match TRBD1. Sequences SGHRS (CDR1) and YFSETQ (CDR2) are obtained from the germline V gene. The CDR3 measures 13 amino acids from cysteine to phenylalanine. Here the CDR3 DNA is all that survives: 39 bases in frame from base 1.